This T cell receptor beta chain was captured in a study of response to subunit inactivated influenza vaccine. Study findings and constraints: There was a suggestion from the authors that each seasonal influenza vaccination recruits few new T cells.

The V end lost 3 bases, the J end lost 10 bases, and 22 bases lay between the germline ends. The CDR3 spans 15 residues. Germline CDR1 reads DFQATT; CDR2 reads SNEGSKA (reference sequence). Only a few counts were recorded for this clonotype. Its cognate antigen is unknown. TCRdb re-called the RT-PCR reads through MiXCR, storing one row per CDR3 protein. The sample shows some 600,000 distinct CDR3 sequences, 12% to 15% of them seen only once. The genes are TRBV20-1 and TRBJ2-1; perhaps TRBD1 as D (6 bases). The source was PBMCs from blood, collected approximately 15 days before vaccination. The source of this sequence is a man aged 45-60 years who received an inactivated influenza vaccine. The CDR3 coding sequence is TGCAGTGCTAGGAAGGACAGATCTTACTTCGAGGAGCAGTTCTTC. This gives the protein CSARKDRSYFEEQFF.